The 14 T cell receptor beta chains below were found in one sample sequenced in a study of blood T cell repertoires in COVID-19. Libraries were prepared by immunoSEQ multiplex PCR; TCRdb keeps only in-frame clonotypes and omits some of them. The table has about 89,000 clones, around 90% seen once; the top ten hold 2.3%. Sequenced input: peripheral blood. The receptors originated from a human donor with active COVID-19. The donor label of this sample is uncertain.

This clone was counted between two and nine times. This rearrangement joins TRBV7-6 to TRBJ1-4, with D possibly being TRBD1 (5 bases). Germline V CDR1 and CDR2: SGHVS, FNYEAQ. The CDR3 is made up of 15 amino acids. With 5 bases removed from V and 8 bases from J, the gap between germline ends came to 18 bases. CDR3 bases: TGTGCCAGCAGCGCTAGGGGAGGGGCTGGAGAAAAACTGTTTTTT. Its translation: CASSARGGAGEKLFF.

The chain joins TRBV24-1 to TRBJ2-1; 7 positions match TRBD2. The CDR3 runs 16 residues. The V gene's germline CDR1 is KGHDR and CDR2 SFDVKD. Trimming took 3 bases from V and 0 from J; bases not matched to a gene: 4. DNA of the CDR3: TGTGCCACCAGTGATCAACTAGCGTACTCCTACAATGAGCAGTTCTTC. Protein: CATSDQLAYSYNEQFF.

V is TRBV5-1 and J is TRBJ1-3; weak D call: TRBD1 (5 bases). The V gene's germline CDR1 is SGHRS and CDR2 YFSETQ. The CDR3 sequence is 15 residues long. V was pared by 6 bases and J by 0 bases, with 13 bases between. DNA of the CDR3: TGCGCCAGCACCTGGGACGGGAGCTCTGGAAACACCATATATTTT. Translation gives CASTWDGSSGNTIYF.

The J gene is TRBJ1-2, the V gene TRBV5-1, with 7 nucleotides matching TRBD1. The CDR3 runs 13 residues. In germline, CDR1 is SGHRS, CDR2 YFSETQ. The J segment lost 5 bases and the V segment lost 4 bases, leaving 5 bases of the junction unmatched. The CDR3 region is CASSTGQLYGYTF. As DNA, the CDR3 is TGCGCCAGCAGCACGGGACAGCTTTATGGCTACACCTTC.

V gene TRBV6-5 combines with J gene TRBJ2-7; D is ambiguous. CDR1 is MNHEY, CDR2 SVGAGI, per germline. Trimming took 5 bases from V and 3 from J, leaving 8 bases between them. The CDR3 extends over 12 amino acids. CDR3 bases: TGTGCCAGCAGTCATCCAAACTACGAGCAGTACTTC. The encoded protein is CASSHPNYEQYF.

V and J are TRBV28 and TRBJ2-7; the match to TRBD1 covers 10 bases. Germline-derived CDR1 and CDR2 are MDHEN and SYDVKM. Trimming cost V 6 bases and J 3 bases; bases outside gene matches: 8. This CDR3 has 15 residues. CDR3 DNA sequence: TGTGCCAGCAGCTTCGACAGGGGGCAGGGCTACGAGCAGTACTTC. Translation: CASSFDRGQGYEQYF.

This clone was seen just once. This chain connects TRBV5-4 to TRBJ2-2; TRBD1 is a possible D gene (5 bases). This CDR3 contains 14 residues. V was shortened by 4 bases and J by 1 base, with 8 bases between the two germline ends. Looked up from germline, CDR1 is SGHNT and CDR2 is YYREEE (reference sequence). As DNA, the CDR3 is TGTGCCAGCAGCCCCAGGGAGAACACCGGGGAGCTGTTTTTT. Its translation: CASSPRENTGELFF.

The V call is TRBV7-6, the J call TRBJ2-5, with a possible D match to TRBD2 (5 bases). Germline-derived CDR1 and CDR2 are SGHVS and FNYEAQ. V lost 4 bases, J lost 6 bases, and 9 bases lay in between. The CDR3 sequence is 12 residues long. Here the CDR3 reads CASSSDGKTQYF. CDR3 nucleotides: TGTGCCAGCAGCTCGGACGGGAAGACCCAGTACTTC. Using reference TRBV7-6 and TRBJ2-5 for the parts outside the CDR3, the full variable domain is GAGVSQSPRYKVTKRGQDVALRCDPISGHVSLYWYRQALGQGPEFLTYFNYEAQQDKSGLPNDRFSAERPEGSISTLTIQRTEQRDSAMYRCASSSDGKTQYFGPGTRLLVL.

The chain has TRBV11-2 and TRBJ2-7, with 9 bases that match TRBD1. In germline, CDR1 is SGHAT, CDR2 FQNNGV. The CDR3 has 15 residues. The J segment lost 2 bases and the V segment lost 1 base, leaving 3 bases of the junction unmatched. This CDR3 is CASSLVTGGAYEQYF. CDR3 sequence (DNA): TGTGCCAGCAGCTTAGTTACAGGGGGCGCCTACGAGCAGTACTTC. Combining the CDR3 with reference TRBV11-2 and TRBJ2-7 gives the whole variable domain EAGVAQSPRYKIIEKRQSVAFWCNPISGHATLYWYQQILGQGPKLLIQFQNNGVVDDSQLPKDRFSAERLKGVDSTLKIQPAKLEDSAVYLCASSLVTGGAYEQYFGPGTRLTVT.

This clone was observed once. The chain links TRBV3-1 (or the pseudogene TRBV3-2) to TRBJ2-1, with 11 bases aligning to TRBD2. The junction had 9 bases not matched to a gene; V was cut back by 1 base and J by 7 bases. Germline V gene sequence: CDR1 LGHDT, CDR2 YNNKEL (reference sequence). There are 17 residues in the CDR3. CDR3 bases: TGTGCCAGCAGCCAAGGTCGGAGACTAGCGGGGAGTAATGAGCAGTTCTTC. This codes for CASSQGRRLAGSNEQFF.

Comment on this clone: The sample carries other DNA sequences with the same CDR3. DNA for the CDR3: TGCGCCAGCAGCCTGGACAGGGCGGATAATTCACCCCTCCACTTT. Its translation is CASSLDRADNSPLHF. V is TRBV5-1 and J is TRBJ1-6, with TRBD1 matching over 8 bases. V was pared by 4 bases and J by 5 bases, with 5 bases of the junction left unmatched. The CDR3 consists of 15 residues. The V gene's germline CDR1 is SGHRS and CDR2 YFSETQ.

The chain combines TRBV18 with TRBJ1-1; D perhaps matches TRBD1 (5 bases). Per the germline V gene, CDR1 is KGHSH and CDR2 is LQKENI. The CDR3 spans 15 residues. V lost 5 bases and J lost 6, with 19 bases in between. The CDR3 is CASSADEGRYAEAFF. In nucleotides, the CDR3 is TGTGCCAGCTCAGCGGATGAGGGGAGGTATGCTGAAGCTTTCTTT.

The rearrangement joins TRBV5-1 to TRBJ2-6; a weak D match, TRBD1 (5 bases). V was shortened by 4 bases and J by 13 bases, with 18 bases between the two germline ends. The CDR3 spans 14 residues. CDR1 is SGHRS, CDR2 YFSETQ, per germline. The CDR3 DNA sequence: TGCGCCAGCAGCACGACAGTGAATGGAGATGTCCTGACTTTC. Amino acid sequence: CASSTTVNGDVLTF. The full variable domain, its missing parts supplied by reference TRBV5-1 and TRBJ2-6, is KAGVTQTPRYLIKTRGQQVTLSCSPISGHRSVSWYQQTPGQGLQFLFEYFSETQRNKGNFPGRFSGRQFSNSRSEMNVSTLELGDSALYLCASSTTVNGDVLTFGAGSRLTVL.

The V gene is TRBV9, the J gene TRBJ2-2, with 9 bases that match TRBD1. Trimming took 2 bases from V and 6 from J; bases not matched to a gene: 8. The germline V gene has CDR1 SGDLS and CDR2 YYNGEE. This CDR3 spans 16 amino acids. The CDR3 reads CASSVTGGVWAGELFF. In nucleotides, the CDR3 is TGTGCCAGCAGCGTCACAGGGGGCGTTTGGGCCGGGGAGCTGTTTTTT.